These 25 T cell receptor beta chains originate from one sample sequenced in a study of OX40 agonist ivuxolimab in advanced cancers. The repertoire was sequenced with immunoSEQ multiplex PCR; TCRdb's copy has only in-frame clones and lacks some. The sample holds some 120,000 clones, around 93% seen once. The input for sequencing was CD4+ or CD8+ T cells sorted from blood, taken in a trial of the OX40 agonist ivuxolimab. These receptors came from an adult with an advanced solid tumor such as melanoma, head and neck, liver or kidney cancer.

This CDR3 reads CASSLARGVRTEAFF. In DNA form, the CDR3 reads TGTGCCAGCAGCTTAGCGAGAGGGGTTCGAACTGAAGCTTTCTTT. This chain joins TRBV7-8 and TRBJ1-1, with D maybe TRBD1 (5 bases). The CDR3 sequence is 15 residues long. The germline V gene has CDR1 SGHVS and CDR2 FQNEAQ. Deletions cut 0 bases from V and 5 bases from J, with 13 bases between.

The rearrangement joins TRBV27 to TRBJ2-7; 10 bases agree with TRBD1. Trimming removed 3 bases from V and 3 bases from J; junction bases left unmatched: 8. Germline V gene data show CDR1 as MNHEY and CDR2 as SMNVEV (reference sequence). The CDR3 consists of 16 residues. CDR3 sequence: CASSLYGTGVRYEQYF. The CDR3 nucleotides are TGTGCCAGCAGTTTGTATGGGACAGGGGTGCGCTACGAGCAGTACTTC.

V and J are TRBV5-1 and TRBJ1-1; D unresolved. This CDR3 is built from 14 residues. Per germline, CDR1 SGHRS and CDR2 YFSETQ. The germline V and J ends were trimmed by 2 bases and 0 bases, with 8 bases remaining between them. The CDR3 coding sequence is TGCGCCAGCAGCTTATCAGTCCTGAACACTGAAGCTTTCTTT. Amino acids: CASSLSVLNTEAFF.

For this clone: Germline is not matched at one junction end, which may reflect a read error. This chain uses TRBV7-7 with TRBJ2-2; D remains unclear. Germline V gene sequence: CDR1 SSHAT, CDR2 FNYEAQ (reference sequence). The CDR3 spans 14 residues. CDR3 DNA sequence: TGTGCTAGCAGCCGCGTGAAGGACACCGGGGAGCTGTTTTTT. Amino acids: CASSRVKDTGELFF.

This clone was recorded once. The CDR3 is CASSEEDADTQYF. The CDR3 DNA follows: TGTGCCAGCAGTGAAGAGGACGCAGATACGCAGTATTTT. The chain joins TRBV25-1 to TRBJ2-3; D remains unclear. The CDR3 totals 13 residues. Germline V CDR1 and CDR2: MGHDK, SYGVNS. Trimming pared 2 bases from V and 4 bases from J, leaving 7 bases between.

The chain links TRBV7-2 to TRBJ1-6; D remains ambiguous. Trimming shortened V by 1 base and J by 7 bases, and 8 bases separated the two germline ends. The CDR3 runs 14 residues. The germline CDR1 and CDR2 sequences are SGHTA and FQGNSA. The CDR3 nucleotides read TGTGCCAGCAGCTTAGGGGTCTCAAATTCACCCCTCCACTTT. Its translation is CASSLGVSNSPLHF.

DNA for the CDR3: TGCGCCAGCAACCCGGGGGGGCCGTTCATGAACACTGAAGCTTTCTTT. Residues: CASNPGGPFMNTEAFF. This rearrangement joins TRBV5-1 to TRBJ1-1; possibly TRBD1 for D (6 bases). Germline lookup yields CDR1 SGHRS and CDR2 YFSETQ. Trimming removed 6 bases at V and 0 bases at J, with 18 bases between. This CDR3 has 16 amino acids.

A word on this clone: One junction end disagrees with the germline gene, perhaps due to a read error. J is TRBJ2-5 and V is TRBV7-7; D possibly corresponds to TRBD2 (6 bases). The CDR3 contains 12 residues. Germline CDR1 and CDR2: SSHAT and FNYEAQ (reference sequence). CDR3 coding DNA: TGTGCTAGCAGCAAGGGAGGCGAGACCCAGTACTTC. Translation gives CASSKGGETQYF. Full variable domain (outside the CDR3, taken from reference TRBV7-7 and TRBJ2-5): GAGVSQSPRYKVTKRGQDVTLRCDPISSHATLYWYQQALGQGPEFLTYFNYEAQPDKSGLPSDRFSAERPEGSISTLTIQRTEQRDSAMYRCASSKGGETQYFGPGTRLLVL.

V is TRBV2 and J is TRBJ2-2; D gene ambiguous. V dropped 6 bases and J dropped 7 bases, with 12 bases sitting between them. The length of the CDR3 is 13 residues. The V gene's germline CDR1 is SNHLY and CDR2 FYNNEI. This CDR3 reads CASRVGLRGELFF. CDR3 nucleotide sequence: TGTGCCAGCAGGGTGGGCCTTCGCGGGGAGCTGTTTTTT. Looking up the rest from reference TRBV2 and TRBJ2-2 gives the full variable domain: EPEVTQTPSHQVTQMGQEVILRCVPISNHLYFYWYRQILGQKVEFLVSFYNNEISEKSEIFDDQFSVERPDGSNFTLKIRSTKLEDSAMYFCASRVGLRGELFFGEGSRLTVL.

The rearrangement uses TRBV28 and TRBJ1-1, with a tentative D call TRBD1 (6 bases). Germline-derived CDR1 and CDR2 are MDHEN and SYDVKM. The CDR3 contains 14 residues. The ends were cut back, 6 bases at V and 4 bases at J, with 15 bases in the middle. DNA for the CDR3: TGTGCCAGCAGCCGGGGGGCCCGACGCACTGAAGCTTTCTTT. It yields the protein CASSRGARRTEAFF.

This chain connects TRBV4-1 to TRBJ1-6; the D is unclear. Germline lookup yields CDR1 MGHRA and CDR2 YSYEKL. V lost 4 bases and J 14 bases, leaving 15 bases between the germline ends. The CDR3 is 13 residues long. CDR3 nucleotides: TGCGCCAGCAGCCCCGAGGGCCTACTGGCCCTCCACTTT. This gives the protein CASSPEGLLALHF.

The chain employs TRBV6-6 and TRBJ1-5; 9 bases fit TRBD1. Germline V gives CDR1 MNHNY, CDR2 SVGAGI (reference sequence). This CDR3 is built from 15 residues. J gave up 4 bases and V 6 bases, and 7 bases lay outside the gene matches. In nucleotides, the CDR3 is TGTGCCAGCAGGGGACAGGGCGCGGGAAATCAGCCCCAGCATTTT. Translation: CASRGQGAGNQPQHF.

The chain carries TRBV6-6 and TRBJ1-6, with 7 bases that match TRBD1. The CDR3 sequence is 15 residues long. After removal of 6 bases from V and 9 bases from J, the junction contained 11 bases not matched to a gene. CDR1 is MNHNY, CDR2 SVGAGI, per germline (reference sequence). The CDR3 sequence is CASRPNGQAISPLHF. The CDR3 bases are TGTGCCAGCAGGCCCAATGGACAGGCTATTTCACCCCTCCACTTT.

The chain links TRBV4-2 to TRBJ1-3, with D uncertain. Trimming took 4 bases from V and 0 from J, leaving 13 bases between them. Germline lookup yields CDR1 LGHNA and CDR2 YNFKEQ. CDR3 length equals 16 residues. This CDR3 reads CASSPFHRSSGNTIYF. The CDR3 DNA sequence: TGTGCCAGCAGCCCCTTTCACCGTAGCTCTGGAAACACCATATATTTT.

The chain links TRBV18 to TRBJ1-1, with a tentative D call TRBD1 (6 bases). Trimming shortened V by 6 bases and J by 1 base, and 9 bases separated the two germline ends. Germline CDR1 is KGHSH and CDR2 is LQKENI. This CDR3 region has 13 residues. The CDR3 reads CASSTTGNTEAFF. The DNA of the CDR3 is TGTGCCAGCTCTACGACAGGGAACACTGAAGCTTTCTTT.

This chain connects TRBV28 to TRBJ2-7; 10 positions match TRBD2. CDR1 is MDHEN and CDR2 is SYDVKM in the germline V gene. V shed 7 bases, J shed 1 base, and the junction held 4 bases outside the gene matches. This CDR3 has 14 amino acids. This chain's CDR3 is CASMEREGSYEQYF. The DNA of the CDR3 is TGTGCCAGCATGGAGCGGGAGGGATCCTACGAGCAGTACTTC.

This chain links TRBV28 with TRBJ2-7, with 9 bases that match TRBD1. The CDR3 spans 14 residues. The junction had 9 bases not matched to a gene; V was cut back by 7 bases and J by 5 bases. CDR1 is MDHEN, CDR2 SYDVKM, per germline. The CDR3 spells CASNTGTGRDEQYF. CDR3 DNA sequence: TGTGCCAGCAACACCGGGACAGGGAGAGACGAGCAGTACTTC.

The gene calls are TRBV18 and TRBJ1-2; D is perhaps TRBD1 (5 bases). Germline values: CDR1 KGHSH, CDR2 LQKENI. Trimming left V 6 bases short and J 6 bases short, with 14 bases between. This CDR3 spans 13 amino acids. The CDR3 nucleotides are TGTGCCAGCTCGCCCAGGGTAGAGGATGGCTACACCTTC. It encodes CASSPRVEDGYTF.

The sample holds one count of this clone. Other DNA sequences from this sample encode an identical CDR3 as well. The chain has TRBV25-1 and TRBJ2-6; no clear D gene. The CDR3 has 13 residues. Per germline, CDR1 MGHDK and CDR2 SYGVNS. The V gene lost 9 bases and the J gene lost 0 bases, with 6 bases spanning the gap. The CDR3: CASSNSGANVLTF. For the CDR3, the DNA is TGTGCCAGTTCCAACTCTGGGGCCAACGTCCTGACTTTC.

The chain couples TRBV9 to TRBJ1-6; no definite D call. CDR1 and CDR2 from the germline V gene are SGDLS and YYNGEE. CDR3 length equals 16 residues. Deletions cut 5 bases from V and 0 bases from J, with 12 bases between. CDR3: CASSKTSSSYNSPLHF. In nucleotides, the CDR3 is TGTGCCAGCAGTAAGACATCTAGCTCCTATAATTCACCCCTCCACTTT.

This clone has a single count. This chain joins TRBV6-1 and TRBJ1-2; D is unresolved. The CDR3 has 14 amino acids. CDR1 and CDR2 (germline): MNHNS, SASEGT. V gave up 5 bases and J gave up 1 base, with 11 bases separating them. The CDR3 DNA is TGTGCCAGCAGTCTACAATACGTTAACTATGGCTACACCTTC. This codes for CASSLQYVNYGYTF.

The chain employs TRBV10-3 and TRBJ1-1; D call uncertain. Germline V gives CDR1 ENHRY, CDR2 SYGVKD. The V gene lost 6 bases and the J gene lost 0 bases, with 8 bases spanning the gap. The CDR3 consists of 13 residues. The CDR3 nucleotides read TGTGCCATCAGCGCAGGAATGAACACTGAAGCTTTCTTT. It is translated as CAISAGMNTEAFF.

The rearrangement joins TRBV6-6 to TRBJ2-7, with TRBD2 matching 14 bases. The CDR3 covers 15 residues. The V segment lost 6 bases and the J segment 7 bases; nucleotides outside the gene matches: 8. Germline-derived CDR1 and CDR2 are MNHNY and SVGAGI (reference sequence). Here the CDR3 reads CASRRGLAGVREQYF. For the CDR3, the DNA is TGTGCCAGCAGAAGGGGACTAGCGGGAGTGAGGGAGCAGTACTTC.

This sequence joins TRBV2 and TRBJ2-5, with D uncertain. The V gene lost 1 base and the J gene lost 7 bases, with 10 bases spanning the gap. This CDR3 comprises 13 residues. Per germline, CDR1 SNHLY and CDR2 FYNNEI. In DNA, the CDR3 is TGTGCCAGCAGTGAAGGAATGATGAGGACCCAGTACTTC. Protein: CASSEGMMRTQYF.

The chain combines TRBV27 with TRBJ1-2; no definite D call. Germline lookup yields CDR1 MNHEY and CDR2 SMNVEV (reference sequence). The CDR3 spans 14 residues. V lost 8 bases, J lost 0 bases, and 13 bases lay in between. The CDR3 DNA reads TGTGCCAGCGGGAAGGCCTCAGCTAACTATGGCTACACCTTC. Translation gives CASGKASANYGYTF.